This T cell receptor (beta chain) was found in a study of response to subunit inactivated influenza vaccine. Study-wide results and caveats: Authors suggested few new T cells are recruited by each seasonal influenza vaccination.

Each CDR3 protein is one row after TCRdb ran MiXCR on the RT-PCR reads. Of 170,000 or so distinct CDR3 sequences in the sample, 9.5% to 12% are singletons; the top ten hold roughly 40%. The CDR3 extends over 14 amino acids. V lost 1 base to trimming and J lost 4 bases, with 10 bases between them. In germline, CDR1 is SEHNR, CDR2 FQNEAQ (reference sequence). This clonotype occurred many times. Its specificity is not known. The sequencing here drew on CD8+ T cells sorted from PBMCs, taken around 2 years after vaccination. V is TRBV7-9 and J is TRBJ1-2; no definite D call. The TCR comes from a man aged 50-75 years who received an inactivated influenza vaccine. The CDR3 coding sequence is TGTGCCAGCAGCTTAGGAGGCGAATCCTATGGCTACACCTTC. This sequence encodes CASSLGGESYGYTF.